This TCR beta chain appears in the sequencing data of a study of beta chain features in type 1 diabetes (dated by TCRdb to the late 2010s). As for the study more broadly: No differences in mean age, gender distribution, total cell number or subset yield were found between patients and healthy donors. Whereas all 28 donors provided naive and central memory subsets, regulatory and stem cell-like memory subsets were isolated from just 8 patients and about 8 healthy donors. A total of under 140,000,000 sorted cells were examined across all samples, and the number of cells per subset was strongly correlated with RNA yield. In the study, TCRB repertoires of sorted circulating CD4+ T cell subsets from recently diagnosed type 1 diabetes patients were compared with those of matched healthy donors.

Each donor gave one peripheral blood draw, roughly 120 mL on average, collected into heparinised tubes. A BD FACSAria II was used to sort naive, central memory, regulatory and stem cell-like memory CD4+ T cells with a panel that included CD45RO, CCR7, CD25, CD127, CD95 and CD27. All sorted populations exceeded 95% purity. PBMCs were isolated right away by Lymphoprep density gradient centrifugation and were stained directly, without culture. So that batch effects would be minimized, each experiment stained and sorted samples in pairs, pairing one healthy donor with one patient. In its sample, this clone was seen a few times. The specificity of this receptor is unknown. Per-nucleotide qualities are absent, and no much larger clonotype sits a single base away. All of the isolated RNA was reverse transcribed with the High Capacity cDNA Reverse Transcription Kit, so expressed TCRB transcripts were sequenced. Deep immunoSEQ sequencing was applied to naive, central memory and regulatory T cell samples, giving an average of about 3.7 million total reads per sample. Sorted cells were lysed in RLT buffer, and RNA was extracted using DNase-treated RNeasy Micro or Mini kits according to cell number. Each cell subset was processed separately to prevent cross-contamination, with patient and healthy donor samples processed together. Using the immunoSEQ multiplex PCR, TCRB sequences were amplified from cDNA into 87-bp fragments spanning the CDR3 region. The amplicons were sequenced using the Illumina HiSeq platform. In the authors' own workflow: PCR bias was corrected computationally using synthetic template baselines, and reads within Hamming distance 2 were collapsed, with unmergeable singletons discarded. Reads were aligned to IMGT to assign V, D and J genes, CDR3 length, and insertions or deletions at six rearrangement sites. Within each subset, clonotype counts were normalized to sorted cell number, after which true diversity and Gini coefficients were computed with the tcR R package. Repertoire sharing was quantified using the overlap coefficient calculated on TCRB nucleotide sequences. As a proxy for the pre-selection repertoire, out-of-frame TCRB sequences from naive cells were analyzed. Held by TCRdb, this immuneACCESS table contains in-frame sequences only and omits some clones. Under half of the omission traces to an unresolved V gene where checked; the cause of the rest is unknown. The V and J calls and clone size are taken from that table; D and trimming were inferred from the DNA. The sample data list about 250,000 clones, and 12% to 15% of these were observed just once. More than 0.025% of the sample is taken by the ten largest.

Here is what the overall study found, with its caveats: Fewer insertions and more nucleotide deletions at VDJ recombination sites were observed in patients with type 1 diabetes, implying thymic rearrangement abnormalities. Because the HLA sub-analyses included only small numbers of individuals, any influence of HLA type on TCRB rearrangement was left unresolved. A moderate but significant shortening of TCRB CDR3 length was observed in type 1 diabetes patients in all four CD4+ subsets. Naive, central memory and regulatory TCRB repertoires appeared to be more similar among patients than among healthy donors. Because cDNA was sequenced instead of genomic DNA, highly expressing activated cells could be over-represented, though the groups showed no difference in activation or CD3 levels. PCR might favor shorter templates, but patient and control samples were amplified and corrected together, so any skew would affect both groups equally.

The receptor's source is a woman between 40 and 50 years old in good health. Sequencing was done on a sample of naive CD4+ T cells from blood. The label giving this sample's cell subset or site can be read as: true naive CD4+ T cells.

The CDR3 loop reads CSVTDQGHDYEQYF. The DNA is as follows: TGCAGCGTAACTGACCAGGGGCACGACTACGAGCAGTACTTC. The chain links TRBV29-1 with TRBJ2-7, with TRBD1 tentatively as D gene (6 bases match). CDR1 and CDR2 are drawn from the germline V gene: SQVTM, ANQGSEA. Trimming takes 6 bases from V and 3 bases from J, and the germline ends sit 18 bases apart. From cysteine to phenylalanine, the CDR3 is 14 amino acids long. Only CDR3 DNA remains: 42 bases, in frame from the first base.